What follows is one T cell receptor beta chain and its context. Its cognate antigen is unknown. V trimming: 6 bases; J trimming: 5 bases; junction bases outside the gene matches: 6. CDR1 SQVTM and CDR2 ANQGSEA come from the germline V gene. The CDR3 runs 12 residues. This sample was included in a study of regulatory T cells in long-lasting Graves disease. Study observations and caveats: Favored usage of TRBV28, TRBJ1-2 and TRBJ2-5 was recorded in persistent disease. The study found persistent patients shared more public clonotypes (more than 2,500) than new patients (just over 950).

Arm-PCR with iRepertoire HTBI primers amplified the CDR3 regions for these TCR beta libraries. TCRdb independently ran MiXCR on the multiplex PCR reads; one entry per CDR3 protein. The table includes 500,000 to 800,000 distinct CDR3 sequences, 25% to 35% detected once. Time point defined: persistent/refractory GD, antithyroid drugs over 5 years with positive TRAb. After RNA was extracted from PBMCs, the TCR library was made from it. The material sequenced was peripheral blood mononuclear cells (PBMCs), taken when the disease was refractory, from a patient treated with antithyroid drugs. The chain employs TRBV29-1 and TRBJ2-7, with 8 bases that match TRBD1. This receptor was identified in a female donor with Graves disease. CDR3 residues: CSVGQGSHEQYF. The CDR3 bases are TGCAGCGTCGGACAGGGAAGCCACGAGCAGTACTTC.